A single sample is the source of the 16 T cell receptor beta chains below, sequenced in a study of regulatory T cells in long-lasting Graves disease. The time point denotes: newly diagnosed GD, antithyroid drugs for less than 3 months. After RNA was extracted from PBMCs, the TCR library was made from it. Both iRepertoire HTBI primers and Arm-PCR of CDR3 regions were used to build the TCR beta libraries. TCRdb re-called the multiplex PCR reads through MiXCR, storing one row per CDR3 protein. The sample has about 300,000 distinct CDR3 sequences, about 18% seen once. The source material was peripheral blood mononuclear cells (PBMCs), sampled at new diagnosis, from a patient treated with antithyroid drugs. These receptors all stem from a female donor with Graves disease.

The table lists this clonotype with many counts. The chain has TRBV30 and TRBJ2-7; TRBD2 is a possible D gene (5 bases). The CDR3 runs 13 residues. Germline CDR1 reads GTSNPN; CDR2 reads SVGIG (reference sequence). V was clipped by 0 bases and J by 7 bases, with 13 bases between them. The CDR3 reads CAWSVTISGEQYF. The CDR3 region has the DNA TGTGCCTGGAGTGTAACGATCTCGGGGGAGCAGTACTTC.

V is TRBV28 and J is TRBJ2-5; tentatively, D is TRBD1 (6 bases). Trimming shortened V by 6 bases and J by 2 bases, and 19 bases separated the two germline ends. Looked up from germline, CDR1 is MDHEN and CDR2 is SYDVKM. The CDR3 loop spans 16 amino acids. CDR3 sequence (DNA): TGTGCCAGCAGCCCAGGCACCAGGACAGCACAAGAGACCCAGTACTTC. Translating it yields CASSPGTRTAQETQYF.

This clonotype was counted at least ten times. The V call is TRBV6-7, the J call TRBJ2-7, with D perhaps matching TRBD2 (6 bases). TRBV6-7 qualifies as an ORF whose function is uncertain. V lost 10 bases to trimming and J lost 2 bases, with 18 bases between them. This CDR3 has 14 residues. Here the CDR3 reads CATGGRGEPYEQYF. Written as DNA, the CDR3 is TGTGCCACTGGCGGCCGCGGGGAGCCCTACGAGCAGTACTTC.

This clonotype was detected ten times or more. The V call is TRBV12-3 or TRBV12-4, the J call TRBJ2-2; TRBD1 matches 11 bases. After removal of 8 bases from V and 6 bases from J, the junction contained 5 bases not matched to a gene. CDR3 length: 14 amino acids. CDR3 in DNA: TGTGCCAGCCGGGGACAGGGGGAGGCCGGGGAGCTGTTTTTT. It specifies CASRGQGEAGELFF.

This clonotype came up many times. DNA for the CDR3: TGTGCCAGCAGCCTTGGAAACTCCTACGAGCAGTACTTC. It translates to CASSLGNSYEQYF. The V and J genes are TRBV27 and TRBJ2-7, with D unclear. The CDR3 sequence is 13 residues long. Germline V gene sequence: CDR1 MNHEY, CDR2 SMNVEV (reference sequence). Trimming pared 6 bases from V and 0 bases from J, leaving 9 bases between.

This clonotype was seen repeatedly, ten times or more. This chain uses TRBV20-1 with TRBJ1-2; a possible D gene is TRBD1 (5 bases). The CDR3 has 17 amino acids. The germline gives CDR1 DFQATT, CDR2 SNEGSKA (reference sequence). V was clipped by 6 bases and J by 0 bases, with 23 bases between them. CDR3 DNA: TGCAGTGCCGTACCCCCCAGGGCCTCACTATCTAACTATGGCTACACCTTC. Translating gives CSAVPPRASLSNYGYTF.

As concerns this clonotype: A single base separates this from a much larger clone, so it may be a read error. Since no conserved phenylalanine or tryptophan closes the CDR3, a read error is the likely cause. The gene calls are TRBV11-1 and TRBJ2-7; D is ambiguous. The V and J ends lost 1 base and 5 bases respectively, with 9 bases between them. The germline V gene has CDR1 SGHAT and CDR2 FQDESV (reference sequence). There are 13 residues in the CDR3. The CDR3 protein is CASSLVASDEQYC. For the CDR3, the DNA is TGTGCCAGCAGCTTAGTGGCGTCCGACGAGCAGTACTGC.

The CDR3 DNA reads as TGTGCCAGCAGCGTAGTAACGGGACACCCATCAATGAGCGAGCAGTACTTC. This gives the protein CASSVVTGHPSMSEQYF. The rearrangement uses TRBV9 and TRBJ2-7; weak D call: TRBD1 (6 bases). The germline V gene encodes CDR1 SGDLS and CDR2 YYNGEE. V was clipped by 0 bases and J by 6 bases, with 22 bases between them. The CDR3 extends over 17 amino acids. Together with reference TRBV9 and TRBJ2-7, the CDR3 gives the full variable domain: DSGVTQTPKHLITATGQRVTLRCSPRSGDLSVYWYQQSLDQGLQFLIQYYNGEERAKGNILERFSAQQFPDLHSELNLSSLELGDSALYFCASSVVTGHPSMSEQYFGPGTRLTVT.

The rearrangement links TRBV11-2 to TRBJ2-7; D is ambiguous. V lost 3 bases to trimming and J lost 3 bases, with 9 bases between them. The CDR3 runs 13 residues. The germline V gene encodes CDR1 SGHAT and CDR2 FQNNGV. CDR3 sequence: CASSFGDNYEQYF. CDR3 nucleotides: TGTGCCAGCAGCTTTGGAGACAACTACGAGCAGTACTTC. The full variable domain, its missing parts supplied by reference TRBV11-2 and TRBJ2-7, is EAGVAQSPRYKIIEKRQSVAFWCNPISGHATLYWYQQILGQGPKLLIQFQNNGVVDDSQLPKDRFSAERLKGVDSTLKIQPAKLEDSAVYLCASSFGDNYEQYFGPGTRLTVT.

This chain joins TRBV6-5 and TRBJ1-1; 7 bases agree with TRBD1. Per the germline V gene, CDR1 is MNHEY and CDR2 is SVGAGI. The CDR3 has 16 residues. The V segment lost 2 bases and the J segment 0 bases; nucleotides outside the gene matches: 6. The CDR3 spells CASSYTRTGLNTEAFF. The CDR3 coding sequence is TGTGCCAGCAGTTACACAAGGACAGGTTTGAACACTGAAGCTTTCTTT.

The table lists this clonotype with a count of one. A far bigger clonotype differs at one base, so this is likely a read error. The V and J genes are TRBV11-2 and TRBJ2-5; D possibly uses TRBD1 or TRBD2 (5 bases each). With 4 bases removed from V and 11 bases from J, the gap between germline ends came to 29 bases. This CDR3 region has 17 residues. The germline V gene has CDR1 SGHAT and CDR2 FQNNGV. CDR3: CASSSMKGGPKDNEQYF. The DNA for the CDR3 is TGTGCCAGCAGCTCTATGAAAGGAGGCCCTAAGGACAATGAGCAGTACTTC.

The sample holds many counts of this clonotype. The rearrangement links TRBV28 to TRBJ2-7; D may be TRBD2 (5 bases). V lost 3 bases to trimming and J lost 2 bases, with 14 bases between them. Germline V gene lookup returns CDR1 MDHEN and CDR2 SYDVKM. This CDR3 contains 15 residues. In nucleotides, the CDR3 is TGTGCCAGCAGTTTGAGTGCCACGGGAACCTACGAGCAGTACTTC. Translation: CASSLSATGTYEQYF.

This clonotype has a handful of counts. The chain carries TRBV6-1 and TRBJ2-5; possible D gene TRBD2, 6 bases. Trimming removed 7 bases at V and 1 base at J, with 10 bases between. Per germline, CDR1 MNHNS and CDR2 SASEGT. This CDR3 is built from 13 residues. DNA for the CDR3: TGTGCCAGCACCCGAGCGGGCCAAGAGACCCAGTACTTC. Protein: CASTRAGQETQYF.

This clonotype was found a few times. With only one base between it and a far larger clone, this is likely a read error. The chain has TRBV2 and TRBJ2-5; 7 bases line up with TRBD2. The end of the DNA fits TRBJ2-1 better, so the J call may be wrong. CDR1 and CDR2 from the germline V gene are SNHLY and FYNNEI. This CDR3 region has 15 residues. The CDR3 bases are TGTGCCAGCAGTGGAAGACTAGCCCTAAACAATGAGCAGTTCTTC. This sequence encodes CASSGRLALNNEQFF.

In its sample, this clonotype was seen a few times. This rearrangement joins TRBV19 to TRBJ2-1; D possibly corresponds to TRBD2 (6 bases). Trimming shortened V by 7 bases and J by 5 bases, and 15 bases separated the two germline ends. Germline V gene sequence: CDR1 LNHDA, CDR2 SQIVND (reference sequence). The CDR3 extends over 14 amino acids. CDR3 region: CASTIGRGNNEQFF. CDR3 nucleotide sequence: TGTGCCAGTACCATAGGGCGGGGCAACAATGAGCAGTTCTTC.

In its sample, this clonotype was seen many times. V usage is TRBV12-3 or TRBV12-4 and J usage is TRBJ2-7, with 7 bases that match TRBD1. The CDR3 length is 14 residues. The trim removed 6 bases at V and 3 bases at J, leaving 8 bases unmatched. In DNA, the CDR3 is TGTGCCAGCAGCCCTGGACAGGTAGGCTACGAGCAGTACTTC. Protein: CASSPGQVGYEQYF.